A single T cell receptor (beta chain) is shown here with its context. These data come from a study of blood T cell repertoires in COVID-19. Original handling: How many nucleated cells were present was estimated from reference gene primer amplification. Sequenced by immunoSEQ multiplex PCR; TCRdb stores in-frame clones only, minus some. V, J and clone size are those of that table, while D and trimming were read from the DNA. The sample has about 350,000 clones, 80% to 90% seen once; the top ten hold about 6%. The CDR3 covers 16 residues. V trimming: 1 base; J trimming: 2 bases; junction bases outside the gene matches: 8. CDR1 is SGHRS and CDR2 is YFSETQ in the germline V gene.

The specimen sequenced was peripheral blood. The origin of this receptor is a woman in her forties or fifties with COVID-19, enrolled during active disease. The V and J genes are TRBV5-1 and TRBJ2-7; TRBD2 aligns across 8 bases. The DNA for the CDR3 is TGCGCCAGCAGCTTGTTGGTCGGGACTAGAGCCTACGAGCAGTACTTC. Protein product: CASSLLVGTRAYEQYF. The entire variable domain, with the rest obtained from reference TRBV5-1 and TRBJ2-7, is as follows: KAGVTQTPRYLIKTRGQQVTLSCSPISGHRSVSWYQQTPGQGLQFLFEYFSETQRNKGNFPGRFSGRQFSNSRSEMNVSTLELGDSALYLCASSLLVGTRAYEQYFGPGTRLTVT.